A single sample is the source of the 7 T cell receptor beta chains below, sequenced in a study of blood T cell repertoires in COVID-19. Using immunoSEQ multiplex PCR, the repertoire was profiled, and TCRdb retains in-frame clones only, with some absent. The table has under 350,000 clones, 90% seen once; the top ten hold approximately 7.5%. Material for sequencing was peripheral blood. These receptors were collected from a woman aged 25 to 39 with COVID-19, enrolled during active disease.

The rearrangement uses TRBV2 and TRBJ2-7; unclear D gene. The length of the CDR3 is 11 residues. V lost 5 bases and J 3 bases, leaving 5 bases between the germline ends. Germline V CDR1 and CDR2: SNHLY, FYNNEI. In DNA form, the CDR3 reads TGTGCCAGCAGTACGAGCTACGAGCAGTACTTC. As protein: CASSTSYEQYF.

This clone occurred once. The chain recombines TRBV7-2 with TRBJ1-1; 8 bases align to TRBD1. Germline loops: CDR1 SGHTA, CDR2 FQGNSA. Trimming cost V 0 bases and J 6 bases; bases outside gene matches: 6. The CDR3 spans 15 residues. The CDR3 DNA reads as TGTGCCAGCAGCTTAGCCGGGACAGGTTGGGCTGAAGCTTTCTTT. Amino acids: CASSLAGTGWAEAFF.

In this sample, this clone turned up a few times. The CDR3 loop is CASTSEGPQHF. The CDR3 DNA follows: TGTGCCAGTACAAGCGAGGGGCCCCAGCATTTT. The chain joins TRBV19 to TRBJ1-5; D unclear. With 7 bases removed from V and 9 bases from J, the gap between germline ends came to 10 bases. Germline lookup yields CDR1 LNHDA and CDR2 SQIVND (reference sequence). The CDR3 is 11 amino acids.

In its sample, this clone was seen once. The V gene is TRBV6-2 or TRBV6-3, the J gene TRBJ1-6; no reliable D call. The V end was cut by 2 bases, the J end by 12 bases, with 11 bases between. CDR3 size: 13 residues. Germline V gene lookup returns CDR1 MNHEY and CDR2 SVGEGT. Here the CDR3 reads CASSYRPGEPLHF. For the CDR3, the DNA is TGTGCCAGCAGTTACCGGCCCGGAGAACCCCTCCACTTT.

The gene calls are TRBV5-5 and TRBJ1-5, with 7 bases matching TRBD1. The CDR3 loop spans 15 amino acids. The J segment lost 4 bases and the V segment lost 4 bases, leaving 8 bases of the junction unmatched. CDR1 is SGHKS, CDR2 YYEKEE, per germline (reference sequence). In DNA form, the CDR3 reads TGTGCCAGCAGCCCGGGACAGCGAGAGAATCAGCCCCAGCATTTT. Protein product: CASSPGQRENQPQHF. The full variable domain, rest sourced from reference TRBV5-5 and TRBJ1-5, is DAGVTQSPTHLIKTRGQQVTLRCSPISGHKSVSWYQQVLGQGPQFIFQYYEKEERGRGNFPDRFSARQFPNYSSELNVNALLLGDSALYLCASSPGQRENQPQHFGDGTRLSIL.

A few counts support this clone. V and J are TRBV11-2 and TRBJ1-5, with D unclear. The CDR3 runs 15 residues. The V end was cut by 1 base, the J end by 8 bases, with 15 bases between. Germline CDR1 SGHAT, CDR2 FQNNGV. In nucleotides, the CDR3 is TGTGCCAGCAGCTTAGGGGAGAGCATATCGGAGCCCCAGCATTTT. This translates into CASSLGESISEPQHF.

J is TRBJ2-4 and V is TRBV6-7, with D perhaps TRBD2 (6 bases). TRBV6-7 is classed as an ORF, of uncertain function. Trimming left V 6 bases short and J 1 base short, with 13 bases between. The CDR3 covers 15 residues. The CDR3 sequence is CASRSGGDAKNIQYF. CDR3 nucleotide sequence: TGTGCCAGCAGGTCCGGAGGGGACGCCAAAAACATTCAGTACTTC.